A single sample is the source of the 29 T cell receptor beta chains below, sequenced in a study of T cell responses to AZD1222 COVID-19 vaccine. The method was immunoSEQ multiplex PCR; TCRdb's version includes in-frame clones alone and lacks a portion of them. The sample holds 95,000 to 110,000 clones, 87% seen once. Sequencing used peripheral blood, obtained 28 days after the second AZD1222 dose. These receptors originate from an adult who received the AZD1222 COVID-19 vaccine.

This chain links TRBV6-5 with TRBJ1-2; D gene uncertain. CDR1 and CDR2 (germline): MNHEY, SVGAGI. This CDR3 has 13 residues. V lost 7 bases and J 1 base, leaving 10 bases between the germline ends. The CDR3 region is CASNSDVNYGYTF. CDR3 nucleotides: TGTGCCAGCAATTCGGACGTTAACTATGGCTACACCTTC.

This clone was seen just once. The chain links TRBV7-9 to TRBJ2-7; a possible D gene is TRBD2 (6 bases). This CDR3 spans 15 amino acids. V shed 5 bases and J shed 7 bases, with 21 bases lying between them. Germline loops: CDR1 SEHNR, CDR2 FQNEAQ (reference sequence). The CDR3 loop reads CASSQDGGPALEQYF. CDR3 DNA sequence: TGTGCCAGCAGCCAAGACGGGGGTCCCGCCTTGGAGCAGTACTTC.

V gene TRBV5-6 combines with J gene TRBJ2-7, with 11 bases fitting TRBD1. V lost 2 bases, J lost 3 bases, and 4 bases stayed unmatched. Germline CDR1 and CDR2: SGHDT and YYEEEE. The CDR3 extends over 15 amino acids. CDR3 DNA: TGTGCCAGCAGCTTTCCGGGACAGGGGGTCTACGAGCAGTACTTC. Protein sequence: CASSFPGQGVYEQYF. The complete variable domain, with remaining parts taken from reference TRBV5-6 and TRBJ2-7, reads DAGVTQSPTHLIKTRGQQVTLRCSPKSGHDTVSWYQQALGQGPQFIFQYYEEEERQRGNFPDRFSGHQFPNYSSELNVNALLLGDSALYLCASSFPGQGVYEQYFGPGTRLTVT.

The table lists this clone with a count of one. The chain recombines TRBV27 with TRBJ2-2; 7 bases align to TRBD2. V dropped 3 bases and J dropped 5; count of bases not matched to a gene: 3. Germline assignment: CDR1 MNHEY and CDR2 SMNVEV (reference sequence). There are 14 residues in the CDR3. The CDR3 region is CASSFWGGTGELFF. Written as DNA, the CDR3 is TGTGCCAGCAGTTTTTGGGGGGGAACCGGGGAGCTGTTTTTT.

The V gene is TRBV12-5, the J gene TRBJ2-7; 7 positions match TRBD1. V lost 3 bases, J lost 2 bases, and 7 bases stayed unmatched. The CDR3 consists of 15 residues. The germline V gene has CDR1 LGHNT and CDR2 FRNRAP. DNA of the CDR3: TGTGCTAGTGGTTTCCCCCAGGGACAGACCTACGAGCAGTACTTC. This sequence encodes CASGFPQGQTYEQYF.

V gene TRBV24-1 combines with J gene TRBJ1-5; a possible D gene is TRBD1 (5 bases). The CDR3 extends over 18 amino acids. CDR1 and CDR2 (germline): KGHDR, SFDVKD. Trimming took off 4 bases at V and 0 bases at J, with 18 bases between the two ends. In DNA, the CDR3 is TGTGCCACCAGTGAGTCTGGGACTTCACGAGGTAGCAATCAGCCCCAGCATTTT. This encodes CATSESGTSRGSNQPQHF.

The chain combines TRBV4-1 with TRBJ2-7; 9 bases match TRBD1. Germline V lookup: CDR1 MGHRA, CDR2 YSYEKL. V trimming: 0 bases; J trimming: 2 bases; junction bases outside the gene matches: 11. The CDR3 is 18 amino acids. The CDR3 nucleotides read TGCGCCAGCAGCCAAGACTTCGAAGGGACAGGGAGACCCTACGAGCAGTACTTC. Protein product: CASSQDFEGTGRPYEQYF.

This sequence joins TRBV7-3 and TRBJ1-1; possibly TRBD1 for D (6 bases). Trimming shortened V by 6 bases and J by 3 bases, and 14 bases separated the two germline ends. The CDR3 loop spans 14 amino acids. Germline values: CDR1 SGHTA, CDR2 FQGTGA. The CDR3 reads CASSPGGSDTEAFF. As DNA, the CDR3 is TGTGCCAGCAGTCCCGGGGGCAGCGACACTGAAGCTTTCTTT.

The J gene is TRBJ1-6, the V gene TRBV4-3; 7 nucleotides line up with TRBD1. The CDR3 runs to 15 residues. V dropped 1 base and J dropped 6; count of bases not matched to a gene: 3. CDR1 is LGHNA and CDR2 is YSLEER in the germline V gene. The CDR3 nucleotides are TGCGCCAGCAGCCAAGGCAGGGGGGTTAATTCACCCCTCCACTTT. Protein: CASSQGRGVNSPLHF.

The chain combines TRBV19 with TRBJ1-2, with no clear D. The V gene lost 0 bases and the J gene lost 2 bases, with 10 bases spanning the gap. CDR1 LNHDA and CDR2 SQIVND come from the germline V gene (reference sequence). The CDR3 consists of 15 residues. The DNA for the CDR3 is TGTGCCAGTAGTATAGATCTTGTGGGGAACTATGGCTACACCTTC. It translates to CASSIDLVGNYGYTF.

The gene calls are TRBV29-1 and TRBJ1-2; D gene ambiguous. There are 12 residues in the CDR3. V was trimmed by 2 bases and J by 3 bases, leaving 7 bases between them. Germline CDR1 is SQVTM and CDR2 is ANQGSEA. In DNA, the CDR3 is TGCAGCGTTGAAACAGATGACTATGGCTACACCTTC. Encoded protein: CSVETDDYGYTF.

This clone is a singleton in its sample. This sample includes further DNA sequences coding for the same CDR3. This chain links TRBV6-4 with TRBJ2-6, with a possible D match to TRBD1 (5 bases). The CDR3 loop spans 16 amino acids. V lost 0 bases, J lost 1 base, and 7 bases lay in between. Germline V gives CDR1 MRHNA, CDR2 SNTAGT. The CDR3 protein is CASSDSSGSGANVLTF. As DNA, the CDR3 is TGTGCCAGCAGTGACTCGTCAGGGTCTGGGGCCAACGTCCTGACTTTC.

V is TRBV5-1 and J is TRBJ1-3; D is undetermined. The CDR3 consists of 16 residues. V was trimmed by 0 bases and J by 4 bases, leaving 14 bases between them. CDR1 and CDR2 (germline): SGHRS, YFSETQ. The CDR3 DNA sequence: TGCGCCAGCAGCTTGGACGGAGTCGTCGGGGGAAACACCATATATTTT. It encodes CASSLDGVVGGNTIYF.

The chain employs TRBV5-1 and TRBJ1-2; D not resolved. This CDR3 contains 15 residues. V shed 0 bases and J shed 5 bases, with 14 bases lying between them. Germline values: CDR1 SGHRS, CDR2 YFSETQ. The CDR3 protein is CASSLEPKAAYGYTF. DNA for the CDR3: TGCGCCAGCAGCTTGGAACCCAAGGCGGCTTATGGCTACACCTTC. Drawing the rest from reference TRBV5-1 and TRBJ1-2, the complete variable domain is KAGVTQTPRYLIKTRGQQVTLSCSPISGHRSVSWYQQTPGQGLQFLFEYFSETQRNKGNFPGRFSGRQFSNSRSEMNVSTLELGDSALYLCASSLEPKAAYGYTFGSGTRLTVV.

The J gene is TRBJ2-7, the V gene TRBV27; D is undetermined. The CDR3 has 11 residues. Trimming cost V 4 bases and J 1 base, with 2 bases left between them. Germline V gives CDR1 MNHEY, CDR2 SMNVEV (reference sequence). The CDR3 coding sequence is TGTGCCAGCAGTTCTTCCTACGAGCAGTACTTC. As protein: CASSSSYEQYF.

This clone showed up just a few times. This chain uses TRBV10-2 with TRBJ1-5, with unresolved D. V was shortened by 2 bases and J by 3 bases, with 8 bases between the two germline ends. CDR1 and CDR2 from the germline V gene are WSHSY and SAAADI. The CDR3 is 14 residues long. CDR3: CASSEEQNNQPQHF. The CDR3 DNA sequence: TGCGCCAGCAGTGAGGAACAAAACAATCAGCCCCAGCATTTT.

The chain uses TRBV5-1 and TRBJ2-7, with D hard to call. CDR1 and CDR2 from the germline V gene are SGHRS and YFSETQ. The CDR3 runs to 14 residues. Between the trimmed V and J ends, which lost 5 bases and 5 bases, there was a span of 17 bases. The CDR3 spells CASRDGLLDDEQYF. The CDR3 DNA reads TGCGCCAGCAGAGATGGGCTGTTAGACGACGAGCAGTACTTC.

The V call is TRBV28, the J call TRBJ1-2, with D uncertain. The CDR3 contains 12 residues. Germline loops: CDR1 MDHEN, CDR2 SYDVKM. V was clipped by 6 bases and J by 6 bases, with 11 bases between them. CDR3 coding DNA: TGTGCCAGCAGGAACCGAGAGCATGGCTACACCTTC. Its translation is CASRNREHGYTF.

This clone was seen just once. The chain joins TRBV4-3 to TRBJ2-6, with D hard to call. Germline V gives CDR1 LGHNA, CDR2 YSLEER. The V and J ends lost 3 bases and 2 bases respectively, with 5 bases between them. The CDR3 totals 14 residues. Here the CDR3 DNA reads TGCGCCAGCAGCCAGGGTCCTGGGGCCAACGTCCTGACTTTC. It encodes CASSQGPGANVLTF.

This clone was seen a handful of times. This rearrangement joins TRBV11-3 to TRBJ1-5, with a weak D call TRBD1 (5 bases). Germline CDR1 is SGHNT and CDR2 is YENEEA. The CDR3 runs 14 residues. V lost 2 bases, J lost 5 bases, and 10 bases lay in between. The CDR3 loop is CASSLYEGYQPQHF. CDR3 coding DNA: TGTGCCAGCAGCTTATACGAGGGGTATCAGCCCCAGCATTTT.

This clone was seen once. This sequence joins TRBV5-6 and TRBJ2-1; 11 bases map to TRBD2. Trimming took 1 base from V and 4 from J; bases not matched to a gene: 4. Germline V CDR1 and CDR2: SGHDT, YYEEEE. The CDR3 is made up of 16 amino acids. The CDR3 loop is CASSLMTSGAYNEQFF. CDR3 bases: TGTGCCAGCAGCTTGATGACTAGCGGGGCGTACAATGAGCAGTTCTTC.

The chain couples TRBV30 to TRBJ1-3, with a possible D match to TRBD1 (5 bases). The CDR3 consists of 16 residues. Trimming stripped 0 bases from V and 7 bases from J, with 19 bases between. Germline lookup yields CDR1 GTSNPN and CDR2 SVGIG (reference sequence). CDR3: CAWSVTGAGPPNTIYF. In DNA, the CDR3 is TGTGCCTGGAGTGTAACCGGCGCAGGGCCACCGAACACCATATATTTT.

The chain links TRBV25-1 to TRBJ1-2; 9 bases match TRBD1. The CDR3 covers 12 residues. CDR1 and CDR2 from the germline V gene are MGHDK and SYGVNS. The V gene end was trimmed by 2 bases and the J gene end by 12 bases; junction bases not matched to a gene: 4. CDR3 in amino acids: CASSEGQGWNTF. In DNA form, the CDR3 reads TGTGCCAGCAGTGAAGGACAGGGGTGGAACACCTTC.

The chain is built from TRBV7-6 and TRBJ2-5; tentatively, D is TRBD1 or TRBD2 (5 bases each). The CDR3 is made up of 15 amino acids. V was cut by 8 bases and J by 0 bases, with 16 bases left in between. In germline, CDR1 is SGHVS, CDR2 FNYEAQ. The CDR3: CASSRGENYQETQYF. DNA of the CDR3: TGTGCCAGCTCTCGGGGCGAGAACTACCAAGAGACCCAGTACTTC. Drawing the rest from reference TRBV7-6 and TRBJ2-5, the complete variable domain is GAGVSQSPRYKVTKRGQDVALRCDPISGHVSLYWYRQALGQGPEFLTYFNYEAQQDKSGLPNDRFSAERPEGSISTLTIQRTEQRDSAMYRCASSRGENYQETQYFGPGTRLLVL.

The rearrangement joins TRBV7-2 to TRBJ2-7; 7 bases are a match to TRBD2. The CDR3 runs 15 residues. In germline, CDR1 is SGHTA, CDR2 FQGNSA. V was pared by 5 bases and J by 1 base, with 8 bases of the junction left unmatched. CDR3 in DNA: TGTGCCAGCAGCGTATCTAGCGGACCGTCCTACGAGCAGTACTTC. Residues: CASSVSSGPSYEQYF.

The V call is TRBV28, the J call TRBJ2-3, with D maybe TRBD2 (6 bases). CDR1 and CDR2 (germline): MDHEN, SYDVKM. Trimming pared 3 bases from V and 4 bases from J, leaving 11 bases between. The CDR3 sequence is 14 residues long. The CDR3 sequence is CASSFGGTADTQYF. In DNA form, the CDR3 reads TGTGCCAGCAGTTTTGGGGGGACGGCAGATACGCAGTATTTT.

This sequence joins TRBV5-8 and TRBJ2-3; D uncertain. The germline V gene encodes CDR1 SGHTS and CDR2 YDEGEE. The V and J ends lost 4 bases and 1 base respectively, with 16 bases between them. This CDR3 region has 16 residues. The CDR3 loop is CASSPSSARGTDTQYF. The CDR3, as DNA: TGTGCCAGCAGCCCGTCTTCTGCCAGAGGCACAGATACGCAGTATTTT.

This rearrangement joins TRBV27 to TRBJ2-7; D is undetermined. The germline gives CDR1 MNHEY, CDR2 SMNVEV (reference sequence). V shed 3 bases and J shed 3 bases, with 9 bases lying between them. The CDR3 is 13 residues long. The CDR3 nucleotides read TGTGCCAGCAGTTTGGGTACATACTACGAGCAGTACTTC. Its translation: CASSLGTYYEQYF.

This chain links TRBV5-1 with TRBJ1-4, with TRBD1 matching 8 bases. The CDR3 contains 14 residues. With V trimmed by 4 bases and J by 8 bases, 7 bases remained unmatched. CDR1 and CDR2 (germline): SGHRS, YFSETQ. The CDR3 DNA follows: TGCGCCAGCAGCCGGACAGGGAGTGAAGAAAAACTGTTTTTT. Protein product: CASSRTGSEEKLFF. Complete variable domain (other parts from reference TRBV5-1 and TRBJ1-4): KAGVTQTPRYLIKTRGQQVTLSCSPISGHRSVSWYQQTPGQGLQFLFEYFSETQRNKGNFPGRFSGRQFSNSRSEMNVSTLELGDSALYLCASSRTGSEEKLFFGSGTQLSVL.